One and the same sample provided the 14 T cell receptor beta chains below, sequenced in a study of technical replicates of blood from a few donors. The protocol was immunoSEQ multiplex PCR, while the TCRdb copy is restricted to in-frame clones and leaves out a portion. The sample yields 55,000 to 70,000 clones, about 90% seen once. Sequencing was performed on PBMCs. The origin of the receptors is a human donor in good health. Some clones in this sample may be carry-over from other donors' samples.

The V and J genes are TRBV6-4 and TRBJ1-2, with 9 bases aligning to TRBD1. The ends lost 6 bases at V and 3 bases at J; junction bases unmatched: 5. CDR3 length: 14 amino acids. The germline gives CDR1 MRHNA, CDR2 SNTAGT. The chain's CDR3 is CASRPGQGDYGYTF. The CDR3 nucleotides read TGTGCCAGCAGACCGGGACAGGGTGACTATGGCTACACCTTC.

The gene calls are TRBV13 and TRBJ2-7; 11 bases agree with TRBD1. The CDR3 runs to 14 residues. Germline CDR1 and CDR2: PRHDT and FYEKMQ (reference sequence). Trimming removed 5 bases from V and 6 bases from J; junction bases left unmatched: 6. The CDR3 loop reads CASSDGTGGSEQYF. The CDR3 nucleotides read TGTGCCAGCAGCGATGGGACAGGGGGAAGCGAGCAGTACTTC.

V is TRBV23-1 and J is TRBJ1-5, with a weak D call TRBD1 (6 bases). TRBV23-1 is an ORF for which the function is uncertain. V was clipped by 2 bases and J by 0 bases, with 17 bases between them. There are 18 residues in the CDR3. CDR3 in amino acids: CASSQITWTVPSNQPQHF. The DNA of the CDR3 is TGCGCCAGCAGTCAAATAACTTGGACAGTCCCTAGCAATCAGCCCCAGCATTTT.

The chain carries TRBV4-3 and TRBJ1-5, with D perhaps TRBD1 (5 bases). This CDR3 contains 16 residues. Trimming left V 4 bases short and J 0 bases short, with 13 bases between. The V gene's germline CDR1 is LGHNA and CDR2 YSLEER. The CDR3 DNA sequence: TGCGCCAGCAGCCGCGACGGGAGGGGTAGCAATCAGCCCCAGCATTTT. It encodes CASSRDGRGSNQPQHF.

There are a few counts of this clone. The CDR3 DNA follows: TGTGCCAGCATGTGGGACAGTGGGCAGCCCCAGCATTTT. Encoded protein: CASMWDSGQPQHF. V gene TRBV2 combines with J gene TRBJ1-5; 7 bases match TRBD1. Germline CDR1 SNHLY, CDR2 FYNNEI. The CDR3 has 13 residues. The V and J ends lost 7 bases and 7 bases, in that order; junction bases with no gene match: 7.

The V gene is TRBV5-4, the J gene TRBJ2-1; 13 nucleotides agree with TRBD2. Unmatched junction bases numbered 8, after V lost 5 bases and J lost 6 bases. The CDR3 runs 16 residues. In germline, CDR1 is SGHNT, CDR2 YYREEE (reference sequence). The CDR3, as DNA: TGTGCCAGCAGATCTGGACTAGCGGGGGAAATCAATGAGCAGTTCTTC. Its translation: CASRSGLAGEINEQFF.

The rearrangement joins TRBV14 to TRBJ2-1; 7 bases align to TRBD2. V trimming: 1 base; J trimming: 6 bases; junction bases outside the gene matches: 6. Germline V gene sequence: CDR1 SGHDN, CDR2 FVKESK. The CDR3 runs to 15 residues. CDR3 in amino acids: CASSQVAGLFNEQFF. DNA of the CDR3: TGTGCCAGCAGCCAAGTAGCGGGCCTATTCAATGAGCAGTTCTTC.

This clone has only a few counts. The chain couples TRBV7-7 to TRBJ2-1; a possible D gene is TRBD2 (6 bases). Looked up from germline, CDR1 is SSHAT and CDR2 is FNYEAQ (reference sequence). Trimming cost V 5 bases and J 8 bases, with 13 bases left between them. The CDR3 runs to 13 residues. The CDR3 bases are TGTGCCAGCAGCCAGACTAGATCCCATGAGCAGTTCTTC. Its protein is CASSQTRSHEQFF.

The chain carries TRBV5-1 and TRBJ1-3; 8 bases align to TRBD1. Trimming removed 4 bases from V and 0 bases from J; junction bases left unmatched: 9. The CDR3 loop spans 17 amino acids. Germline V CDR1 and CDR2: SGHRS, YFSETQ. CDR3 sequence: CASSIQGVGSSGNTIYF. CDR3 DNA: TGCGCCAGCAGCATACAGGGGGTGGGGAGCTCTGGAAACACCATATATTTT.

This chain joins TRBV19 and TRBJ1-2; 8 bases line up with TRBD1. Germline CDR1 reads LNHDA; CDR2 reads SQIVND (reference sequence). V was clipped by 7 bases and J by 8 bases; unmatched bases: 15. The CDR3 is 15 residues long. CDR3 residues: CASTTGTGNSRGYTF. The CDR3 bases are TGTGCCAGTACCACCGGGACAGGAAATTCTCGGGGCTACACCTTC.

The chain has TRBV4-3 and TRBJ1-2; no firm D call. Germline V gene data show CDR1 as LGHNA and CDR2 as YSLEER. This CDR3 has 18 residues. Trimming took 0 bases from V and 0 from J, leaving 17 bases between them. The CDR3 loop reads CASSQDLSVWASNYGYTF. In nucleotides, the CDR3 is TGCGCCAGCAGCCAAGATTTGAGTGTGTGGGCATCTAACTATGGCTACACCTTC.

J is TRBJ2-7 and V is TRBV4-1; D is possibly TRBD1 (6 bases). V dropped 0 bases and J dropped 4 bases, with 13 bases sitting between them. Germline loops: CDR1 MGHRA, CDR2 YSYEKL. This CDR3 contains 15 residues. The CDR3 sequence: CASSQEGDTRYEQYF. As DNA, the CDR3 is TGCGCCAGCAGCCAAGAAGGGGACACACGTTACGAGCAGTACTTC.

This chain connects TRBV30 to TRBJ2-7; D is perhaps TRBD2 (6 bases). V shed 5 bases and J shed 0 bases, with 8 bases lying between them. Germline CDR1 and CDR2: GTSNPN and SVGIG (reference sequence). The CDR3 has 12 residues. The DNA of the CDR3 is TGTGCCTGGGGAGGGTCCTCCTACGAGCAGTACTTC. Translating it yields CAWGGSSYEQYF.

V gene TRBV2 combines with J gene TRBJ2-1; 8 bases are a match to TRBD2. In germline, CDR1 is SNHLY, CDR2 FYNNEI. The CDR3 extends over 15 amino acids. The J segment lost 0 bases and the V segment lost 5 bases, leaving 3 bases of the junction unmatched. The CDR3 region is CASSPGTSSYNEQFF. The CDR3, as DNA: TGTGCCAGCAGTCCCGGGACTAGCTCCTACAATGAGCAGTTCTTC.